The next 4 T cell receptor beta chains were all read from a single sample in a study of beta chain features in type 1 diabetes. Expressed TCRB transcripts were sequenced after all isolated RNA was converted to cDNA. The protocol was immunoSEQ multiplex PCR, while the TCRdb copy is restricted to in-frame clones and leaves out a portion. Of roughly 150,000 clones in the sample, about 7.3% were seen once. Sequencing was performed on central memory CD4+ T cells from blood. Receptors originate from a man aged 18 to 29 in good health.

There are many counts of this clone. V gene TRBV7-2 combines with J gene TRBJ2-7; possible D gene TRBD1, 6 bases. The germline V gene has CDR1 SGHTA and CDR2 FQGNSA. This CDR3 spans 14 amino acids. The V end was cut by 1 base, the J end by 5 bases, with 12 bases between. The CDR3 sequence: CASSLDRARNEQYF. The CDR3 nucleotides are TGTGCCAGCAGCTTAGACAGGGCCCGGAACGAGCAGTACTTC.

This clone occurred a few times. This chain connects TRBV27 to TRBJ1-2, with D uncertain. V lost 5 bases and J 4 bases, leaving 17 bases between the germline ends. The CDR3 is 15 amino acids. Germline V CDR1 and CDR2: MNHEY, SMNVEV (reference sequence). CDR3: CASSPSRGGGYGYTF. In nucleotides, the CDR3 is TGTGCCAGCAGTCCCTCTCGCGGAGGAGGCTATGGCTACACCTTC.

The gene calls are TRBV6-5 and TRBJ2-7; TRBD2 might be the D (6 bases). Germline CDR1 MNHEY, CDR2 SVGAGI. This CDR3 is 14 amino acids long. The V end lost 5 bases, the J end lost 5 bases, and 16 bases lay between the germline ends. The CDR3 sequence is CASSPAWTIDEQYF. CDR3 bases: TGTGCCAGCAGTCCCGCCTGGACTATCGACGAGCAGTACTTC.

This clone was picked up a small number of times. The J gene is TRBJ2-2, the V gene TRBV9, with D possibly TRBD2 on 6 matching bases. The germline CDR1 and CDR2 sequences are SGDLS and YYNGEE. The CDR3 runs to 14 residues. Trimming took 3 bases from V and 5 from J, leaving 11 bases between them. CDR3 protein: CASSAMEGTGELFF. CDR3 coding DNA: TGTGCCAGCAGCGCCATGGAGGGTACCGGGGAGCTGTTTTTT. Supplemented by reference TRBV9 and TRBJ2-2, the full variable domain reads DSGVTQTPKHLITATGQRVTLRCSPRSGDLSVYWYQQSLDQGLQFLIQYYNGEERAKGNILERFSAQQFPDLHSELNLSSLELGDSALYFCASSAMEGTGELFFGEGSRLTVL.